This T cell receptor beta chain was sequenced in a study of T cell clonality in common variable immunodeficiency. The study's findings and limits: Fewer deletions and N-nucleotide insertions were reportedly seen in common variable immunodeficiency TCR beta sequences.

Only in-frame clones appear in the TCRdb table, and some are missing; sequencing was by immunoSEQ multiplex PCR. Observed in the sample are roughly 28,000 clones, none of them singletons. The CDR3 has 14 amino acids. Germline V gives CDR1 MNHEY, CDR2 SVGEGT. V dropped 6 bases and J dropped 7 bases, with 15 bases sitting between them. This clone was picked up many times. What it binds is unknown. The observed sequence ends 3 residues before the CDR3 terminus, with the missing tail filled in from the germline J gene. What was sequenced was peripheral blood mononuclear cells. The receptor's source is a person aged 18 to 75 in good health. The chain employs TRBV6-2 or TRBV6-3 and TRBJ2-2; D is possibly TRBD1 (5 bases). Incomplete CDR3 DNA: TGTGCCAGCAGATCAGGGTTGGACGTCGGGGAG. Its protein product is CASRSGLDVGE. The CDR3 reads in full as CASRSGLDVGELFF.